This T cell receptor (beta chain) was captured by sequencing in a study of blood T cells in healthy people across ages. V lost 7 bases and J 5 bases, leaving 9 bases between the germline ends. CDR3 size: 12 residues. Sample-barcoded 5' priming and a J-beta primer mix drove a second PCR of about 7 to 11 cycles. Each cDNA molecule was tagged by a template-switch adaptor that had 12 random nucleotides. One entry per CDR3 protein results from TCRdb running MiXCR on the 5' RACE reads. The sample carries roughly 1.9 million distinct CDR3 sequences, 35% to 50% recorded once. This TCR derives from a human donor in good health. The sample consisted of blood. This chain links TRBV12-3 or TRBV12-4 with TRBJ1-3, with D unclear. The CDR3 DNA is TGTGCCAGCAATATTCACAGAAACACCATATATTTT. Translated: CASNIHRNTIYF.